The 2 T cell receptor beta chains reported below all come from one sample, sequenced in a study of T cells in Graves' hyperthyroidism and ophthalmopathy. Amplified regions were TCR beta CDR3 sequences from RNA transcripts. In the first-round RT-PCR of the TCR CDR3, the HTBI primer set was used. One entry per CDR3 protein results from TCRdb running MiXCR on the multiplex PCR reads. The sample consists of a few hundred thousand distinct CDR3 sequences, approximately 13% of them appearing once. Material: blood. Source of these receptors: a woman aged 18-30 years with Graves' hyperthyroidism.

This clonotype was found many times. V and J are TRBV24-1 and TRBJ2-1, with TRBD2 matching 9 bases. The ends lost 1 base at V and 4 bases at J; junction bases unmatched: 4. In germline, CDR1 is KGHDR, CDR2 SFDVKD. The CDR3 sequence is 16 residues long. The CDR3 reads CATSDFGSGRYNEQFF. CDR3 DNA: TGTGCCACCAGTGATTTCGGTAGCGGGAGATACAATGAGCAGTTCTTC.

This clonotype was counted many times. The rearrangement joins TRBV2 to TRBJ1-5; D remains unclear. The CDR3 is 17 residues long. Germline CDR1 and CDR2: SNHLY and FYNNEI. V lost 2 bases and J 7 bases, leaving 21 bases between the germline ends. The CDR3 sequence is CASSEFALVGFRQPQHF. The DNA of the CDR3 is TGTGCCAGCAGTGAATTTGCTCTAGTAGGATTCAGACAGCCCCAGCATTTT.